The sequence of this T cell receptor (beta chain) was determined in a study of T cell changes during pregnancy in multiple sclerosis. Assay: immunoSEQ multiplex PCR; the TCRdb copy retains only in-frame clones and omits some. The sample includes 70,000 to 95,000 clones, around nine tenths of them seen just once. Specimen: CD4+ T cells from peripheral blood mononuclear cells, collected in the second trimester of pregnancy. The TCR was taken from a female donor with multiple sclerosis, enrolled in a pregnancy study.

DNA of the CDR3: TGTGCCAGCAGTGAATCGGGGGGAACTAAGGGCTACACCTTC. It yields the protein CASSESGGTKGYTF. The chain uses TRBV25-1 and TRBJ1-2; D perhaps matches TRBD1 (5 bases). This CDR3 region has 14 residues. Trimming stripped 1 base from V and 8 bases from J, with 14 bases between. CDR1 and CDR2 (germline): MGHDK, SYGVNS.